This TCR beta chain was sequenced during a study of blood T cells in healthy people across ages. The sample holds a few counts of this clonotype. A much larger clone differs by one base, so this may be a read error. A sample-barcoded 5' primer and a J-beta primer mix were used in a second PCR of about 7 to 12 cycles. TCRdb re-analysed the 5' RACE reads in MiXCR, keeping a single row per CDR3 protein. The sample gives approximately 670,000 distinct CDR3 sequences, 40% to 45% of which show up once; around 30% is in the top ten. This TCR came from an elderly man in good health. Specimen: blood.

The CDR3 region has the DNA TGTGCCAGCAGCTACCAACCGGGACGGGGACAAGAGACCCAGTTCTTC. Protein: CASSYQPGRGQETQFF. The V call is TRBV7-2, the J call TRBJ2-1; a weak D match, TRBD1 (6 bases). Trimming pared 4 bases from V and 13 bases from J, leaving 26 bases between. Looked up from germline, CDR1 is SGHTA and CDR2 is FQGNSA. The CDR3 loop spans 16 amino acids.